Each of the 9 T cell receptor beta chains below was sequenced from the same sample in a study of graft-versus-host responses after intestinal transplantation. Profiling relied on immunoSEQ multiplex PCR, and the TCRdb table lists in-frame clones only, not all of them. This sample has about 81,000 clones; around 90% occur once, and the top ten carry approximately 0.34%. These receptors have no identified antigens. The specimen was unstimulated CD4+ T cells sorted from spleen or lymph node cells, collected before intestinal transplant. These receptor sequences come from a human donor who received an intestinal transplant.

This chain connects TRBV9 to TRBJ2-1; 10 positions agree with TRBD2. Unmatched junction bases numbered 7, after V lost 0 bases and J lost 10 bases. Germline V gene sequence: CDR1 SGDLS, CDR2 YYNGEE. The CDR3 sequence is 15 residues long. CDR3 coding DNA: TGTGCCAGCAGCGTAGCTTCTGGACTAGCGGAGGAGCAGTTCTTC. Protein: CASSVASGLAEEQFF. Together with reference TRBV9 and TRBJ2-1, the CDR3 gives the full variable domain: DSGVTQTPKHLITATGQRVTLRCSPRSGDLSVYWYQQSLDQGLQFLIQYYNGEERAKGNILERFSAQQFPDLHSELNLSSLELGDSALYFCASSVASGLAEEQFFGPGTRLTVL.

The V gene is TRBV29-1, the J gene TRBJ1-1; 7 bases map to TRBD1. The junction had 23 bases not matched to a gene; V was cut back by 1 base and J by 0 bases. This CDR3 has 21 amino acids. Per the germline V gene, CDR1 is SQVTM and CDR2 is ANQGSEA. CDR3 bases: TGCAGCGTTGAAGGTATCCGGGACAGCACTTTTCCGGGGGGGTTGAACACTGAAGCTTTCTTT. This sequence encodes CSVEGIRDSTFPGGLNTEAFF. Filled out from reference TRBV29-1 and TRBJ1-1, the complete variable domain reads SAVISQKPSRDICQRGTSLTIQCQVDSQVTMMFWYRQQPGQSLTLIATANQGSEATYESGFVIDKFPISRPNLTFSTLTVSNMSPEDSSIYLCSVEGIRDSTFPGGLNTEAFFGQGTRLTVV.

Here the CDR3 DNA reads TGTGCCAGTAGTGTCTCAAGAGCGGGGGGCACTGAAGCTTTCTTT. This encodes CASSVSRAGGTEAFF. The chain has TRBV19 and TRBJ1-1; possible D gene TRBD1, 5 bases. Deletions cut 5 bases from V and 4 bases from J, with 17 bases between. Germline V gives CDR1 LNHDA, CDR2 SQIVND (reference sequence). CDR3 length: 15 residues.

The chain is built from TRBV6-6 and TRBJ2-1; D uncertain. Germline CDR1 and CDR2: MNHNY and SVGAGI (reference sequence). V lost 8 bases to trimming and J lost 7 bases, with 15 bases between them. This CDR3 spans 13 amino acids. The DNA of the CDR3 is TGTGCCAGCTCCCGGCCAGGATTTAATGAGCAGTTCTTC. This sequence encodes CASSRPGFNEQFF.

The chain employs TRBV27 and TRBJ1-5, with 10 positions matching TRBD1. Germline V CDR1 and CDR2: MNHEY, SMNVEV (reference sequence). This CDR3 has 14 residues. The V segment lost 5 bases and the J segment 6 bases; nucleotides outside the gene matches: 4. This CDR3 is CASSGTGESQPQHF. CDR3 in DNA: TGTGCCAGCAGTGGGACAGGGGAAAGTCAGCCCCAGCATTTT.

The rearrangement joins TRBV28 to TRBJ1-2; 10 bases agree with TRBD1. V was pared by 8 bases and J by 5 bases, with 2 bases of the junction left unmatched. Germline CDR1 is MDHEN and CDR2 is SYDVKM. The CDR3 has 12 residues. The CDR3 spells CASRGQGYGYTF. DNA for the CDR3: TGTGCCAGCCGGGGACAGGGGTATGGCTACACCTTC.

The table lists this clone with a few counts. The chain couples TRBV18 to TRBJ1-1; D possibly corresponds to TRBD1 (6 bases). The CDR3 extends over 14 amino acids. V was trimmed by 3 bases and J by 6 bases, leaving 14 bases between them. Germline V gene sequence: CDR1 KGHSH, CDR2 LQKENI. The CDR3 sequence is CASSPGLRTAEAFF. The CDR3 DNA reads TGTGCCAGCTCACCGGGTTTGCGGACAGCTGAAGCTTTCTTT.

The rearrangement joins TRBV13 to TRBJ1-2; tentative D call: TRBD1 (6 bases). Germline values: CDR1 PRHDT, CDR2 FYEKMQ (reference sequence). The CDR3 is 15 amino acids. V was clipped by 0 bases and J by 5 bases, with 13 bases between them. Here the CDR3 reads CASSLGTLRGYGYTF. In DNA form, the CDR3 reads TGTGCCAGCAGCTTAGGGACCCTCAGGGGTTATGGCTACACCTTC. The variable domain in full, completed from reference TRBV13 and TRBJ1-2, reads AAGVIQSPRHLIKEKRETATLKCYPIPRHDTVYWYQQGPGQDPQFLISFYEKMQSDKGSIPDRFSAQQFSDYHSELNMSSLELGDSALYFCASSLGTLRGYGYTFGSGTRLTVV.

The chain combines TRBV28 with TRBJ2-7; a weak D match, TRBD1 (5 bases). The CDR3 length is 14 residues. Trimming removed 6 bases at V and 2 bases at J, with 14 bases between. Germline V gene sequence: CDR1 MDHEN, CDR2 SYDVKM. Here the CDR3 reads CASSPQGGTYEQYF. CDR3 bases: TGTGCCAGCAGCCCTCAGGGCGGTACCTACGAGCAGTACTTC.